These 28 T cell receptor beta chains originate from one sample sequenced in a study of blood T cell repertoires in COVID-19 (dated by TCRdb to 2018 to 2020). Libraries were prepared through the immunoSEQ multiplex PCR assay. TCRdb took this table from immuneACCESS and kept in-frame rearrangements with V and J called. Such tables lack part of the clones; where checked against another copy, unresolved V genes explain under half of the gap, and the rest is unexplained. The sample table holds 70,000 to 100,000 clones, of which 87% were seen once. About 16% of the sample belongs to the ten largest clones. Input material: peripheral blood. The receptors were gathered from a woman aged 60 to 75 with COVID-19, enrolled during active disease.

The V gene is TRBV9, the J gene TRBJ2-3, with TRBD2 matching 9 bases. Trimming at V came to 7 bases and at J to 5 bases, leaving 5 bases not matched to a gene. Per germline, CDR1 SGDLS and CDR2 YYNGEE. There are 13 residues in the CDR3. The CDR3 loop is CASGAGGVDTQYF. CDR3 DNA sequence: TGTGCCAGCGGTGCGGGGGGGGTAGATACGCAGTATTTT.

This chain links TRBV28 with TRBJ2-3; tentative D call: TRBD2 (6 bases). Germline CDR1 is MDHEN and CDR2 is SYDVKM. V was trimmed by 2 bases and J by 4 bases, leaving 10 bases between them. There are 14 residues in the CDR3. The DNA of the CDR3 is TGTGCCAGCAGTTTAGTTGCGGGACCAGATACGCAGTATTTT. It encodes CASSLVAGPDTQYF.

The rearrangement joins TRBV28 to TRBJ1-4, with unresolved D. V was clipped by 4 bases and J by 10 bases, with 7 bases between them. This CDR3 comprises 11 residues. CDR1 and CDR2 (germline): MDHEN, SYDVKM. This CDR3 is CASSSEGKLFF. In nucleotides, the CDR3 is TGTGCCAGCAGTTCTGAGGGAAAACTGTTTTTT.

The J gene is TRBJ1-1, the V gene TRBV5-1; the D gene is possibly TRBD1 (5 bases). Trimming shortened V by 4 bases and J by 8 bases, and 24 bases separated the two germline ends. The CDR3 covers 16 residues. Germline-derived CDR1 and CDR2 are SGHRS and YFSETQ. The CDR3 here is CASSLGVSRVVSEAFF. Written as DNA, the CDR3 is TGCGCCAGCAGCCTAGGGGTATCTAGGGTTGTTTCGGAAGCTTTCTTT.

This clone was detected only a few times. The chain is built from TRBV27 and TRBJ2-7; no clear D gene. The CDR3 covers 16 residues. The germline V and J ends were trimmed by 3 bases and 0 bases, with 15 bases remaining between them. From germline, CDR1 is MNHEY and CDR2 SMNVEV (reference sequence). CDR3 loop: CASSFHNSQSSYEQYF. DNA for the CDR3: TGTGCCAGCAGTTTCCACAATAGCCAAAGCTCCTACGAGCAGTACTTC.

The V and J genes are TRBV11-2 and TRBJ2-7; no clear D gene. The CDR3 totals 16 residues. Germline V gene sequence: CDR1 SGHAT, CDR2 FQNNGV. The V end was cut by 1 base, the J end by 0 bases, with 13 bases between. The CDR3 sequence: CASSLGGSIVSYEQYF. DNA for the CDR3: TGTGCCAGCAGCTTAGGAGGCAGCATTGTCTCCTACGAGCAGTACTTC. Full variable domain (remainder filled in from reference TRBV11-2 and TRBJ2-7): EAGVAQSPRYKIIEKRQSVAFWCNPISGHATLYWYQQILGQGPKLLIQFQNNGVVDDSQLPKDRFSAERLKGVDSTLKIQPAKLEDSAVYLCASSLGGSIVSYEQYFGPGTRLTVT.

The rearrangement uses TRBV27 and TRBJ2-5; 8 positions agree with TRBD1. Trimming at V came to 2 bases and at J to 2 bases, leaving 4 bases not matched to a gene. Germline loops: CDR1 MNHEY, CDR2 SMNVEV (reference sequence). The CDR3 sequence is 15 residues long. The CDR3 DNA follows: TGTGCCAGCAGTTTAGGACAGGGCCCACAAGAGACCCAGTACTTC. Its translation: CASSLGQGPQETQYF.

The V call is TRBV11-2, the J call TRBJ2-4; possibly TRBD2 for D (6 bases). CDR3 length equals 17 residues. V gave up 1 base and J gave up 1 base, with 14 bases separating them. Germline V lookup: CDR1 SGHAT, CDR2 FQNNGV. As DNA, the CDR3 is TGTGCCAGCAGCTTAGCGGGACTCGCGGGGGCCAAAAACATTCAGTACTTC. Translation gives CASSLAGLAGAKNIQYF.

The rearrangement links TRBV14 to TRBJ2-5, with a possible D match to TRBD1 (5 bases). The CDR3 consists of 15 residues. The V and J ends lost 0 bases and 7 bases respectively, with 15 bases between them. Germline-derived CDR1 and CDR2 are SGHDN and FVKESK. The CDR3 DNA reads TGTGCCAGCAGCCAAGATTCGGCAGGGCCAAGGACCCAGTACTTC. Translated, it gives CASSQDSAGPRTQYF.

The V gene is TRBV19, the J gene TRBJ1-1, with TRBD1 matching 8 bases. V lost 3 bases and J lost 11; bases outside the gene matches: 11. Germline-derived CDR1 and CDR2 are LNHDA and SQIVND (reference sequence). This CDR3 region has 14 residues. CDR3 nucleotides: TGTGCCAGTAGTATCGGACAGGGCCTCCCTTCGGCTTTCTTT. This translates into CASSIGQGLPSAFF.

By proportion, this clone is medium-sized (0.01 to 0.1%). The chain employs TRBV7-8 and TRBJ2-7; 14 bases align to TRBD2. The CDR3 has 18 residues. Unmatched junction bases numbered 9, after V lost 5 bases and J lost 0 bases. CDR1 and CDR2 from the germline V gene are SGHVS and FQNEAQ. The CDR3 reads CASSPRTSGGTASYEQYF. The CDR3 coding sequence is TGTGCCAGCAGCCCCCGGACTAGCGGGGGGACTGCCTCCTACGAGCAGTACTTC.

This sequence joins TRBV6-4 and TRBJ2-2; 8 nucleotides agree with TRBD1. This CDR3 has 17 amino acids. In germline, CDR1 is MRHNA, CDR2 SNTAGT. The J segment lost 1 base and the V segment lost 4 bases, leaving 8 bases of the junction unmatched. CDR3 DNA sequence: TGTGCCAGCAGTGGAAGACAGGGGCGGGGGAACACCGGGGAGCTGTTTTTT. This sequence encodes CASSGRQGRGNTGELFF.

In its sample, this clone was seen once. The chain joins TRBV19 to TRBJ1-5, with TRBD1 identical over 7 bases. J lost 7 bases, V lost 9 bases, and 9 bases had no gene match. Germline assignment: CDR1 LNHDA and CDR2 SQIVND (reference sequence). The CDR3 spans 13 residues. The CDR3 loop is CASNDRDGQPQHF. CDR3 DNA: TGTGCCAGCAACGACAGGGACGGGCAGCCCCAGCATTTT.

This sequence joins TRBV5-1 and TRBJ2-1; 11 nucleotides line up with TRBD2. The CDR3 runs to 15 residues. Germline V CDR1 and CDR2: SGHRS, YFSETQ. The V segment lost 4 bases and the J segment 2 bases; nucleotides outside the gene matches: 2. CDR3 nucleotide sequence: TGCGCCAGCAGCACGGGACTAGCGGCCTACAATGAGCAGTTCTTC. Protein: CASSTGLAAYNEQFF.

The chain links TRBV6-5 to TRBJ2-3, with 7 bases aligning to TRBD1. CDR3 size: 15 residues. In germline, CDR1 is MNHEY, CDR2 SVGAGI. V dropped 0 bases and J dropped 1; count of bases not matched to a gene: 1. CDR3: CASSYSGTGTDTQYF. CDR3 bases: TGTGCCAGCAGTTACTCGGGGACAGGCACAGATACGCAGTATTTT.

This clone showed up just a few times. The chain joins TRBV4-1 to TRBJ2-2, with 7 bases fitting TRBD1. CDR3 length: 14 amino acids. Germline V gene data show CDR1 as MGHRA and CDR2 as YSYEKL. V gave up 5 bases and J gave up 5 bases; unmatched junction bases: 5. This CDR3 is CASSTGVGTGELFF. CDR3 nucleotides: TGCGCCAGCAGCACAGGGGTCGGAACCGGGGAGCTGTTTTTT.

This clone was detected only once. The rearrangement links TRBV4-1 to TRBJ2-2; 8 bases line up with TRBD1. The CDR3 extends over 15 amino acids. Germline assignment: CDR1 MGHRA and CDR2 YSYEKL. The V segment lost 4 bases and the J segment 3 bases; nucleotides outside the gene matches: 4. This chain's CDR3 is CASSPGQGYTGELFF. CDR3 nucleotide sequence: TGCGCCAGCAGCCCTGGACAGGGATACACCGGGGAGCTGTTTTTT.

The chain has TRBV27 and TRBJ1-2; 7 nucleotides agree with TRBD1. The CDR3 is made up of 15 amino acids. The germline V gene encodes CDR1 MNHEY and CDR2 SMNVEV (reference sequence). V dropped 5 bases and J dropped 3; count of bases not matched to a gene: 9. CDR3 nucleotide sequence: TGTGCCAGCAGTCCGCGACAGGGAAGGGACTATGGCTACACCTTC. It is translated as CASSPRQGRDYGYTF.

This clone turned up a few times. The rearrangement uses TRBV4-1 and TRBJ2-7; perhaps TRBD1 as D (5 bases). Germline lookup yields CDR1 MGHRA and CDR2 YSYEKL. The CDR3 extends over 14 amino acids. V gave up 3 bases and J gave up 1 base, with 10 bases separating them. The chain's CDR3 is CASSHRVGSYEQYF. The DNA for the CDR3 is TGCGCCAGCAGCCACAGGGTCGGTTCCTACGAGCAGTACTTC.

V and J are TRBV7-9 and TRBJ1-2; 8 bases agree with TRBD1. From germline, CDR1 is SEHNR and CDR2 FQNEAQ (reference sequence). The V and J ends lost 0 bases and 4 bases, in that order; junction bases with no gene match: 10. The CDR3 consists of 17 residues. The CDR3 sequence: CASSLAMIGTGVYGYTF. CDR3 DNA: TGTGCCAGCAGCTTAGCGATGATCGGGACAGGAGTCTATGGCTACACCTTC.

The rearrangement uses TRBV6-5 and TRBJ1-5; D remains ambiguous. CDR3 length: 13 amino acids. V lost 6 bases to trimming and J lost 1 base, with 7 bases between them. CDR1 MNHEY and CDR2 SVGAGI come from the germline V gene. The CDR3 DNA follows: TGTGCCAGCAGAACTACAAGCAATCAGCCCCAGCATTTT. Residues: CASRTTSNQPQHF.

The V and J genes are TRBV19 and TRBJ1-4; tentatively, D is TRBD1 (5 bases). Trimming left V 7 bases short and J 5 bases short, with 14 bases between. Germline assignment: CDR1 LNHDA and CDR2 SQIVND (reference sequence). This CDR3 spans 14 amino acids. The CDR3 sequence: CASMADSLNEKLFF. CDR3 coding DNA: TGTGCCAGTATGGCTGACAGCCTCAATGAAAAACTGTTTTTT.

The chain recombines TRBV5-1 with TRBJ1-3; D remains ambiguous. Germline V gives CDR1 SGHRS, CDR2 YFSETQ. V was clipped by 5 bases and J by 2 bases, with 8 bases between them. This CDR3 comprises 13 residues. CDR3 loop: CASRRQAGNTIYF. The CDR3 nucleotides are TGCGCCAGCAGGCGGCAAGCTGGAAACACCATATATTTT.

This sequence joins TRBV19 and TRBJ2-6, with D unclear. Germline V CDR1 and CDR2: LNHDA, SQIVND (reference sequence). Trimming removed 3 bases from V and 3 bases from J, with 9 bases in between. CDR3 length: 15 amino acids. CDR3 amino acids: CASSMLTSGANVLTF. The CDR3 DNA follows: TGTGCCAGTAGTATGTTAACGAGTGGGGCCAACGTCCTGACTTTC.

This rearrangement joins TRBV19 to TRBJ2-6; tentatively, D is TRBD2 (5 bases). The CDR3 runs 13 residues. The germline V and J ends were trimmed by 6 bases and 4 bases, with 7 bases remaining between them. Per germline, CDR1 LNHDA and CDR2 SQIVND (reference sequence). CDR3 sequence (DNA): TGTGCCAGTAGGGACTCCGGGGCCAACGTCCTGACTTTC. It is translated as CASRDSGANVLTF.

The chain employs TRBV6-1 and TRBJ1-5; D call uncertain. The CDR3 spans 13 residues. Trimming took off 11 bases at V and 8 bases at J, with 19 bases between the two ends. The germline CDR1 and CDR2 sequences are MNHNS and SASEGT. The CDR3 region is CACCEDWREPQHF. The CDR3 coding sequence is TGTGCCTGCTGTGAAGACTGGAGGGAGCCCCAGCATTTT.

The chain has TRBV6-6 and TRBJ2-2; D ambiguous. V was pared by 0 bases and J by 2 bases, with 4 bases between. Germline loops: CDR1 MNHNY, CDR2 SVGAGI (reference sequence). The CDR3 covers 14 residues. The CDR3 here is CASSYSTNTGELFF. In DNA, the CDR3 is TGTGCCAGCAGTTACTCGACAAACACCGGGGAGCTGTTTTTT.

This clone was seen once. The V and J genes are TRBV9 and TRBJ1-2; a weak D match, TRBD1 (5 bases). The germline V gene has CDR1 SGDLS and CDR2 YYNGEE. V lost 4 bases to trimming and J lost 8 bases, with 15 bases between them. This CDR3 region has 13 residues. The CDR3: CASSFGQGIGYTF. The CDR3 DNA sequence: TGTGCCAGCAGCTTTGGCCAGGGTATCGGCTACACCTTC.